A selection of T cell receptor beta chains follows, all from one sample in a study of T cell repertoires in cytomegalovirus infection. TCRdb independently ran MiXCR on the reads; one entry per CDR3 protein. The table has approximately 600,000 distinct CDR3 sequences, 40% seen once. The antigens for these receptors are not known. Material: cultured PBMCs, obtained from culture after CMV antigen stimulation. The source of these receptors is a human donor in good health (CMV status not recorded). Some clones in this sample may be carry-over from other donors' samples. CDR3s include the opening cysteine and the closing phenylalanine or tryptophan. The D gene is left open where the match is weak. Some rows mark clone size as missing; the rest say once, few, many or name a class of expanded clone.

d_call,clone_size,v_call,j_call,cdr3_nt,cdr3_aa
NA,NA,TRBV4-1,TRBJ2-7,TGCGCCAGCAGCCAAGATTCCGGGAGCCGGTGGCTCTACGAGCAGTACTTC,CASSQDSGSRWLYEQYF
TRBD2,few,TRBV6-2/TRBV6-3,TRBJ2-7,TGTGCCAGCAGTTATTCCCCCGGGGGGAGTACCTACGAGCAGTACTTC,CASSYSPGGSTYEQYF
TRBD1,NA,TRBV29-1,TRBJ2-2,TGCAGCGCTATGACAGGGGGCTTAACCGGGGAGCTGTTTTTT,CSAMTGGLTGELFF
NA,NA,TRBV20-1,TRBJ1-3,TGCAGTGCTAGCGCAGGGGCGACCACCATATATTTT,CSASAGATTIYF
NA,NA,TRBV6-1,TRBJ2-2,TGTGCCAGCAGGAGAGGGAGGTCGAACACCGGGGAGCTGTTTTTT,CASRRGRSNTGELFF
TRBD2,few,TRBV7-6,TRBJ2-7,TGTGCCAGCAGCTTAGCGGATACTAGCGGGAGATCCGAGCAGTACTTC,CASSLADTSGRSEQYF
NA,few,TRBV10-3,TRBJ1-2,TGTGCCATCAGTGACGAGGGATTCACGCACGGCTACACCTTC,CAISDEGFTHGYTF
NA,NA,TRBV19,TRBJ2-1,TGTGCCAGTAGTGCCCCCGGGGTTGATGAGCAGTTCTTC,CASSAPGVDEQFF
NA,NA,TRBV18,TRBJ2-5,TGTGCCAGCTCACCGGAGGGGACAGCAGAGACCCAGTACTTC,CASSPEGTAETQYF
TRBD2,NA,TRBV7-2,TRBJ2-1,TGTGCCAGCAGCCCCCGGGGGGGCCGCCCTAATGAGCAGTTCTTC,CASSPRGGRPNEQFF
NA,NA,TRBV7-2,TRBJ2-3,TGTGCCAGCAGCTTTCCCCCAGTAGATACGCAGTATTTT,CASSFPPVDTQYF
NA,NA,TRBV11-2,TRBJ1-4,TGTGCCAGCAGCTCGGGGTTTGGAGAAAAACTGTTTTTT,CASSSGFGEKLFF
NA,NA,TRBV7-2,TRBJ1-1,TGTGCCAGCAGCTTAGCTTTGAAGGGGGGCACTGAAGCTTTCTTT,CASSLALKGGTEAFF
NA,few,TRBV28,TRBJ1-4,TGTGCCAGCAGTTCAGCTCTGTCGGCAGGTGAAAAACTGTTTTTT,CASSSALSAGEKLFF
NA,NA,TRBV7-4,TRBJ1-1,TGTGCCAGCAGCCCCGCATCCGGGGAGTACACTGAAGCTTTCTTT,CASSPASGEYTEAFF